This TCR beta chain was identified in a study of cytomegalovirus exposure and HLA in healthy donors (dated by TCRdb to 2017 to 2019). Regarding the study in general: In an earlier analysis of 450 to 750 of the donors, 250 to 350 Gb of sequence data and about 110 million unique TCR beta sequences from about 180 million T cells were reported. Every repertoire in the discovery cohort had been generated on one and the same sequencing platform. Class I and class II HLA loci were covered by the typing at four-digit resolution. Rather than using new phenotypic data, the later analysis identified candidate immune exposures from TCR beta sequences and from how often those sequences occurred across donors. The aim of the study was to test whether cataloging public T cell receptors could identify signatures of past pathogen exposure. Several DR-DQ haplotypes were treated as single units for association and clustering because of strong linkage in the cohort. The number of typed donors differed by locus: about 620-630 for A, B, C, DRB1 and DQB1; 500 to 550 for DQA1; approximately 600 for DPA1; and about 450 for DPB1. Genome-wide SNP genotypes for about 65% of the roughly 670 donors were used in a later genetic analysis, which treated that subset as a discovery cohort. Across about 380 genotyped donors of the cohort, an average of roughly 230,000 unique TCR beta nucleotide sequences per donor were sequenced, and roughly 18% of those sequences were non-productive. In addition to the first cohort of 666 subjects, a separate validation cohort of 120 different subjects was used. An earlier analysis of some 500 of the donors used high-throughput TCR beta sequencing to judge whether each TCR beta V gene segment behaved as functional or pseudogenic. Donor age, sex, ethnicity and CMV serostatus were compiled together with the repertoire data. The T cell repertoires of 550 to 850 subjects were profiled by immunosequencing and related to cytomegalovirus serostatus. Roughly 300 gigabases of sequencing data and approximately 85 million unique TCR sequences were included in an early release covering under 650 HLA-typed donors. High-throughput TCR immunosequencing, statistical association of individual TCRs with disease status, and machine learning were combined to predict cytomegalovirus infection status. In a later analysis, previously published TCR beta repertoires from 666 donors were re-analyzed and high-resolution HLA genotyping was added so that TCR occurrence patterns could be studied. The genetic ancestry cluster associated with self-reported Caucasian donors included over 80% of the 398 genotyped donors.

To prepare the library, the immunoSEQ multiplex PCR assay was applied. For the multiplex PCR, a mixture combining 60 forward primers for TCR Vbeta segments and 13 reverse primers for TCR Jbeta segments was used. Amplification of the CDR3 region of rearranged TCR beta genes was performed with a multiplex PCR assay on genomic DNA. On the Illumina HiSeq System, the amplified TCR beta libraries were sequenced as 87-base-pair reads. Per the original workflow: A later analysis counted about 82 million unique TCR beta chains across the roughly 700 repertoires, and some 12 million of these chains were shared by at least two donors. To remove PCR and sequencing errors, raw reads were error-corrected and collapsed into unique sequences using a nearest-neighbor algorithm that merged closely related sequences. V, D and J gene segments were assigned by aligning CDR3 sequences to IMGT reference sequences. Each retained sequence needed at least a six-nucleotide match to both a V gene segment and a J gene segment. Rearrangements were classified as productive when the CDR3 lacked stop codons and remained in frame with V and J, and all other rearrangements were classified as non-productive. CDR3 was defined according to IMGT convention as the region running from the second conserved V-encoded cysteine to the conserved J-encoded phenylalanine. The earlier analysis of 587 of the donors excluded any sequence lacking an unambiguous match to a single V gene segment. In an earlier analysis of a few hundred of the donors, V segments were called functional above 56.7% productive rearrangements and were called segregating when the between-donor standard deviation exceeded 5%. To diagnose cytomegalovirus status from the catalog of TCR beta chain sequences, a statistical classification framework was built. In a later analysis, V and J genes were assigned by comparing TCR nucleotide sequences against IMGT/GENE-DB human TR gene sequences. In a later analysis, CDR3 sequences and most-parsimonious VDJ recombination scenarios were assigned using the TCRdist pipeline. In a later analysis, each TCR beta chain was defined by its CDR3 amino acid sequence together with its V-gene family, and reads without a unique V-gene family were excluded. As a way to deal with suspected cross-contamination and a sequencing artifact, a later analysis dropped 450 to 700 nucleotide sequences that were highly shared and had low generation probability. For each public chain, a later analysis derived a clonal expansion index from normalized ranks of inferred template counts within each repertoire. In a later analysis, generation probabilities were computed with a VDJ recombination model fitted to out-of-frame rearrangements, and the resulting probabilities were checked against IGoR. Hypergeometric tests were used in a later analysis to score TCR-TCR, TCR-HLA and TCR-CMV co-occurrence, with a repertoire-size bias correction applied to the TCR pairs. False discovery rates were estimated in a later analysis by permuting HLA or CMV assignments 20 times. A later analysis grouped co-occurring TCRs with DBSCAN, adding TCRdist sequence similarity when clustering within HLA-allele-positive subsets. For co-occurrence clustering, repertoires with fewer than 30,000 or more than 120,000 public chains were excluded, along with roughly 5 repertoires with anomalous nucleotide sharing. Sourced from immuneACCESS, this table was stored by TCRdb with only in-frame sequences that have V and J called. A share of the clones is absent; for the studies checked, an unresolved V gene accounts for under half, and the remainder has no known explanation. V, J and clone size are those of that table, while D and trimming were read from the DNA. The sample records roughly 160,000 clones, around 75% of which are singletons. The ten largest clones add up to around 2.5% of the sample.

The germline V gene (reference sequence) sets CDR1 to GTSNPN and CDR2 to SVGIG. Including the terminal cysteine and phenylalanine, the CDR3 comprises 15 residues. Kept here is only the CDR3 DNA, which spans 45 bases and is read in frame from base 1. V is pared back by 0 bases and J by 5 bases, with 16 bases lying between the germline termini. Note on this clone: It has no known antigen specificity. No much larger clonotype is one base removed from it; base qualities were not supplied.

The cohort was made up of roughly 670 healthy bone marrow donors. Cohort members were all nominally healthy when sampled, although unrecorded immune exposures were likely present. The donor was CMV seronegative and was included in the group of about 350 seronegative cohort members. Each donor provided a peripheral blood sample, and peripheral blood mononuclear cells were used for TCR beta sequencing. The Qiagen DNeasy Blood Extraction Kit was used to extract genomic DNA from the blood cell samples. Study-level results and caveats: In a later analysis, several top co-occurrence clusters were reported to appear linked to parvovirus B19, influenza, CMV and Epstein-Barr virus. In vitro tests confirmed that a few of the cytomegalovirus-associated TCR beta chains recognize cytomegalovirus antigens. Because HLA typing was unavailable for some donors at each locus, only the typed subset was used in association tests. Correlated functional status among segregating V segments might reflect linkage disequilibrium, but an unknown experimental factor could not be ruled out. Compared with equally common non-associated chains, HLA-associated TCR beta chains in a later analysis were more clonally expanded and had lower generation probabilities. For the cohort, immune exposure information was limited to CMV serostatus. It was suggested by the authors that the approach could potentially be generalized to other disease states and immunological phenotypes. The study gave a list of over 150 TCR beta chains associated with cytomegalovirus. In a later genetic analysis, fewer N-insertions in productive TCRs were reported among donors in an Asian-associated ancestry cluster than the approximately 630-donor mean. The 87-base-pair reads could not distinguish some IMGT-functional V segments, including TRBV6-2 and TRBV6-3, so those segments were excluded. A group of highly shared sequence variants was considered likely to be a technical artifact of the sequencing pipeline. In both the original and validation cohorts, the classifier was reported to diagnose cytomegalovirus status with high specificity and sensitivity. A further reported finding was that TCR beta sequences accurately predicted the HLA-A and HLA-B alleles for most subjects in the first cohort. In an earlier analysis of about 540 of the donors, most TCR beta V segments were observed in productive rearrangements about 90% or about 30% of the time, broadly matching IMGT annotations. Specific HLA alleles were associated with around 18,000 TCR beta sequences at a false discovery rate of 0.05 in a later analysis. Because counts were too low, roughly 16 rarely observed V segments, including chromosome 9 orphons, were left out of the earlier analysis of roughly 600 of the donors. An association between a missense DCLRE1C variant and V-gene and J-gene trimming of TCR beta chains was found in a later genetic analysis and replicated in an independent cohort. Assigning TCR associations to individual alleles was difficult when HLA alleles, especially DR and DQ, strongly co-occurred. In a later analysis, the rate of TCR association differed among HLA loci, with DRB1 alleles having the most associated TCRs and HLA-C alleles having the fewest. The presence/absence analyses assumed that sequencing depth was roughly uniform across donors, and that assumption may not be true. Most TCR sequences were seen in very few donors, while some public TCRs were found in many individuals. The cohort was sequenced for TCR beta chains only, and without alpha or paired-chain data the features that could be detected were limited. Most CMV-associated TCR beta chains appeared to be HLA-restricted in a later analysis, and the HLA associations seemed to be driven largely by CMV exposure.

Sequencing was done on a sample of PBMCs. The TCR sequence derives from a female donor in good health and CMV-seronegative. The chain joins TRBV30 to TRBJ1-1, and perhaps TRBD1 as D gene, on 6 matching bases. The CDR3 loop reads CAWSVRRGGGTEAFF. The DNA sequence is TGTGCCTGGAGTGTACGGCGGGGAGGGGGAACTGAAGCTTTCTTT. The full variable domain, with segments outside the CDR3 supplied by the reference TRBV30 and TRBJ1-1 proteins, appears as SQTIHQWPATLVQPVGSPLSLECTVEGTSNPNLYWYRQAAGRGLQLLFYSVGIGQISSEVPQNLSASRPQDRQFILSSKKLLLSDSGFYLCAWSVRRGGGTEAFFGQGTRLTVV.